What follows are 30 T cell receptor beta chains derived from one specimen sequenced in a study of shared clonotypes between healthy human individuals. Sequencing was performed with immunoSEQ multiplex PCR; in TCRdb, only in-frame clones are kept and a portion is missing. The sample yields roughly 650,000 clones, approximately 97% seen once. Sample: naive CD4+ T cells sorted from blood. Subset in this sample: CD45RA+ positively selected. The receptors were gathered from a woman aged 25 to 39 in good health.

This chain connects TRBV4-1 to TRBJ2-1; 7 bases match TRBD2. V gave up 0 bases and J gave up 8 bases; unmatched junction bases: 13. CDR1 and CDR2 (germline): MGHRA, YSYEKL. The CDR3 is 17 residues long. The DNA of the CDR3 is TGCGCCAGCAGCCAAGAGTTTGTTGGCGGGAGTCTCCATGAGCAGTTCTTC. This translates into CASSQEFVGGSLHEQFF.

This clone was recorded once. This rearrangement joins TRBV28 to TRBJ2-5, with 9 bases fitting TRBD1. Germline V lookup: CDR1 MDHEN, CDR2 SYDVKM. V gave up 0 bases and J gave up 2 bases; unmatched junction bases: 7. The CDR3 contains 17 residues. The CDR3 is CASSLWGTGTGQETQYF. CDR3 in DNA: TGTGCCAGCAGTTTATGGGGGACAGGGACGGGTCAAGAGACCCAGTACTTC.

The chain combines TRBV18 with TRBJ2-1; D uncertain. The CDR3 loop spans 17 amino acids. CDR1 and CDR2 (germline): KGHSH, LQKENI. Deletions cut 3 bases from V and 3 bases from J, with 18 bases between. CDR3 sequence: CASSPFSNRNLYNEQFF. CDR3 nucleotide sequence: TGTGCCAGCTCACCTTTTTCGAATCGCAACCTCTACAATGAGCAGTTCTTC.

This clone appeared a single time. The chain links TRBV28 to TRBJ1-5; D uncertain. With 8 bases removed from V and 2 bases from J, the gap between germline ends came to 13 bases. This CDR3 spans 14 amino acids. Germline CDR1 is MDHEN and CDR2 is SYDVKM. The CDR3 nucleotides read TGTGCCAGCGTTGAGCCCCTTCGCAATCAGCCCCAGCATTTT. Translation: CASVEPLRNQPQHF.

This clone was seen a single time. This chain links TRBV6-6 with TRBJ2-7; 11 positions agree with TRBD2. The germline gives CDR1 MNHNY, CDR2 SVGAGI (reference sequence). V was pared by 2 bases and J by 5 bases, with 8 bases of the junction left unmatched. The CDR3 totals 16 residues. The CDR3 DNA reads TGTGCCAGCAGTTACACAATAGCGGGAGGGAAGCACGAGCAGTACTTC. The encoded protein is CASSYTIAGGKHEQYF.

This clone appeared once. J is TRBJ1-2 and V is TRBV28; 7 bases fit TRBD1. Germline lookup yields CDR1 MDHEN and CDR2 SYDVKM. V was pared by 10 bases and J by 2 bases, with 10 bases of the junction left unmatched. CDR3 length: 14 amino acids. The CDR3 reads CATSTSTGNYGYTF. The CDR3 DNA reads as TGTGCCACATCGACCTCGACAGGGAACTATGGCTACACCTTC.

This chain connects TRBV25-1 to TRBJ1-6; 8 nucleotides match TRBD1. Per the germline V gene, CDR1 is MGHDK and CDR2 is SYGVNS. This CDR3 region has 17 residues. With 4 bases clipped from V and 0 bases from J, the junction kept 5 bases outside the gene matches. The DNA of the CDR3 is TGTGCCAGCAGTGGCGGACAGGGAGACTCCTATAATTCACCCCTCCACTTT. This codes for CASSGGQGDSYNSPLHF.

CDR3 nucleotide sequence: TGTGCCAGCGACCGGGTAAAGCAATACAATGAGCAGTTCTTC. Protein product: CASDRVKQYNEQFF. The V gene is TRBV6-4, the J gene TRBJ2-1, with D unresolved. V was shortened by 8 bases and J by 4 bases, with 15 bases between the two germline ends. Germline CDR1 and CDR2: MRHNA and SNTAGT. The CDR3 has 14 residues.

This chain joins TRBV7-8 and TRBJ2-7, with 12 bases identical to TRBD1. CDR1 and CDR2 (germline): SGHVS, FQNEAQ. V was pared by 7 bases and J by 6 bases, with 7 bases of the junction left unmatched. The length of the CDR3 is 14 residues. The chain's CDR3 is CASTPGTGGLEQYF. CDR3 nucleotides: TGTGCCAGCACCCCTGGGACAGGGGGCCTCGAGCAGTACTTC. Complete variable domain (other parts from reference TRBV7-8 and TRBJ2-7): GAGVSQSPRYKVAKRGQDVALRCDPISGHVSLFWYQQALGQGPEFLTYFQNEAQLDKSGLPSDRFFAERPEGSVSTLKIQRTQQEDSAVYLCASTPGTGGLEQYFGPGTRLTVT.

The chain has TRBV7-8 and TRBJ2-7; TRBD2 might be the D (5 bases). This CDR3 comprises 14 residues. The V and J ends lost 0 bases and 4 bases respectively, with 10 bases between them. CDR1 is SGHVS and CDR2 is FQNEAQ in the germline V gene. CDR3 sequence reads: CASSLAREGYEQYF. CDR3 coding DNA: TGTGCCAGCAGCTTAGCCCGGGAAGGGTACGAGCAGTACTTC.

This chain connects TRBV19 to TRBJ1-5; no reliable D call. The CDR3 length is 14 residues. Between the trimmed V and J ends, which lost 7 bases and 3 bases, there was a span of 13 bases. CDR1 is LNHDA, CDR2 SQIVND, per germline (reference sequence). For the CDR3, the DNA is TGTGCCAGTACCACCCTGCCATACAATCAGCCCCAGCATTTT. Protein: CASTTLPYNQPQHF.

The V call is TRBV7-2, the J call TRBJ1-4; a weak D match, TRBD1 (6 bases). V was trimmed by 5 bases and J by 8 bases, leaving 15 bases between them. The CDR3 has 14 amino acids. Germline CDR1 reads SGHTA; CDR2 reads FQGNSA. The CDR3 DNA is TGTGCCAGCAGCCGACAGGTCGTAGGAGAAAAACTGTTTTTT. Translating it yields CASSRQVVGEKLFF.

In DNA, the CDR3 is TGTGCCAGCAGCCCCCGACAGGGGCCGAACACTGAAGCTTTCTTT. Its translation: CASSPRQGPNTEAFF. The chain uses TRBV7-2 and TRBJ1-1; 8 bases are a match to TRBD1. Germline V lookup: CDR1 SGHTA, CDR2 FQGNSA. Germline trimming cut 5 bases from V and 1 base from J; bases unmatched to any gene: 6. The CDR3 sequence is 15 residues long.

This chain joins TRBV5-1 and TRBJ1-3; D ambiguous. CDR3 length equals 16 residues. The germline gives CDR1 SGHRS, CDR2 YFSETQ. V gave up 1 base and J gave up 0 bases, with 11 bases separating them. CDR3 sequence reads: CASSLTLRHSGNTIYF. In nucleotides, the CDR3 is TGCGCCAGCAGCTTGACCCTAAGACACTCTGGAAACACCATATATTTT.

This rearrangement joins TRBV7-9 to TRBJ2-3; D not certain. Trimming stripped 1 base from V and 7 bases from J, with 9 bases between. Germline V gives CDR1 SEHNR, CDR2 FQNEAQ (reference sequence). The CDR3 runs to 13 residues. CDR3 residues: CASSLVGGHTQYF. CDR3 DNA: TGTGCCAGCAGCTTAGTTGGCGGTCATACGCAGTATTTT.

The chain couples TRBV28 to TRBJ1-3; TRBD1 matches at 9 bases. The CDR3 is made up of 14 amino acids. J was trimmed by 3 bases and V by 8 bases; bases with no gene match: 5. Germline V lookup: CDR1 MDHEN, CDR2 SYDVKM. Here the CDR3 reads CASETGGGGNTIYF. The CDR3 DNA reads as TGTGCCAGCGAAACAGGGGGCGGTGGAAACACCATATATTTT.

CDR3 in amino acids: CASSLDSENSPLHF. Written as DNA, the CDR3 is TGCGCCAGCAGCTTGGATTCGGAAAATTCACCCCTCCACTTT. The rearrangement joins TRBV5-1 to TRBJ1-6; D remains ambiguous. The CDR3 covers 14 residues. Germline lookup yields CDR1 SGHRS and CDR2 YFSETQ. Trimming shortened V by 0 bases and J by 7 bases, and 8 bases separated the two germline ends.

This sequence joins TRBV4-2 and TRBJ2-7; TRBD2 is a possible D gene (6 bases). The CDR3 sequence is 15 residues long. Per germline, CDR1 LGHNA and CDR2 YNFKEQ. The germline V and J ends were trimmed by 4 bases and 4 bases, with 17 bases remaining between them. The CDR3 sequence is CASSLGEAGWYEQYF. The CDR3 nucleotides read TGTGCCAGCAGCCTCGGGGAGGCAGGGTGGTACGAGCAGTACTTC.

The V call is TRBV9, the J call TRBJ2-3; weak D call: TRBD1 (5 bases). V lost 0 bases and J lost 3, with 11 bases in between. The CDR3 runs 15 residues. Per the germline V gene, CDR1 is SGDLS and CDR2 is YYNGEE. The CDR3 bases are TGTGCCAGCAGCGTAGGGCAGGGCCTAACAGATACGCAGTATTTT. Translated: CASSVGQGLTDTQYF.

A few counts support this clone. This chain connects TRBV7-2 to TRBJ1-5; 7 bases align to TRBD1. The CDR3 is 15 residues long. The V gene end was trimmed by 5 bases and the J gene end by 7 bases; junction bases not matched to a gene: 11. Germline V gene lookup returns CDR1 SGHTA and CDR2 FQGNSA. The CDR3 sequence: CASSVTGAARQPQHF. The CDR3 bases are TGTGCCAGCAGCGTCACAGGGGCGGCCAGGCAGCCCCAGCATTTT.

The rearrangement uses TRBV10-2 and TRBJ1-2; TRBD1 is a possible D gene (6 bases). Germline-derived CDR1 and CDR2 are WSHSY and SAAADI. The CDR3 totals 20 residues. V was clipped by 0 bases and J by 4 bases, with 27 bases between them. The CDR3 region is CASSESISSGRTAGGYGYTF. CDR3 DNA sequence: TGCGCCAGCAGTGAGTCGATTTCTTCGGGCCGGACAGCCGGGGGCTATGGCTACACCTTC.

The rearrangement joins TRBV15 to TRBJ2-2, with D perhaps matching TRBD1 (6 bases). This CDR3 has 16 amino acids. Per the germline V gene, CDR1 is LNHNV and CDR2 is YYDKDF (reference sequence). Trimming cost V 0 bases and J 4 bases, with 12 bases left between them. The CDR3 here is CATSRDPTGITGELFF. The DNA for the CDR3 is TGTGCCACCAGCAGAGATCCAACAGGGATCACCGGGGAGCTGTTTTTT. Variable domain in full (rest from reference TRBV15 and TRBJ2-2): DAMVIQNPRYQVTQFGKPVTLSCSQTLNHNVMYWYQQKSSQAPKLLFHYYDKDFNNEADTPDNFQSRRPNTSFCFLDIRSPGLGDTAMYLCATSRDPTGITGELFFGEGSRLTVL.

As for this clone: Other nucleotide sequences in the sample specify the same CDR3. This chain links TRBV18 with TRBJ2-5, with 9 bases aligning to TRBD1. Trimming took 2 bases from V and 5 from J; bases not matched to a gene: 0. The CDR3 is made up of 13 amino acids. Per germline, CDR1 KGHSH and CDR2 LQKENI. CDR3 sequence reads: CASSPGQGETQYF. CDR3 nucleotides: TGTGCCAGCTCACCAGGACAGGGGGAGACCCAGTACTTC. Looking up the rest from reference TRBV18 and TRBJ2-5 gives the full variable domain: NAGVMQNPRHLVRRRGQEARLRCSPMKGHSHVYWYRQLPEEGLKFMVYLQKENIIDESGMPKERFSAEFPKEGPSILRIQQVVRGDSAAYFCASSPGQGETQYFGPGTRLLVL.

The chain has TRBV27 and TRBJ1-4; TRBD1 is a possible D gene (6 bases). This CDR3 contains 16 residues. The germline V gene has CDR1 MNHEY and CDR2 SMNVEV (reference sequence). The V and J ends lost 0 bases and 10 bases respectively, with 18 bases between them. This chain's CDR3 is CASSLSGGEGGGKLFF. DNA for the CDR3: TGTGCCAGCAGTTTATCGGGGGGCGAGGGAGGGGGAAAACTGTTTTTT.

This clone was counted once. The CDR3 is CASSPRENYEQYF. DNA for the CDR3: TGCGCCAGCAGCCCCAGAGAAAACTACGAGCAGTACTTC. The chain links TRBV4-1 to TRBJ2-7; D is uncertain. V dropped 4 bases and J dropped 3 bases, with 10 bases sitting between them. The germline gives CDR1 MGHRA, CDR2 YSYEKL. The CDR3 sequence is 13 residues long.

V usage is TRBV6-6 and J usage is TRBJ1-5; a possible D gene is TRBD1 (5 bases). The ends were cut back, 2 bases at V and 1 base at J, with 12 bases in the middle. CDR3 size: 16 residues. Per the germline V gene, CDR1 is MNHNY and CDR2 is SVGAGI (reference sequence). The CDR3 bases are TGTGCCAGCAGTTACCGGGTAGGGGTGAGCAATCAGCCCCAGCATTTT. This gives the protein CASSYRVGVSNQPQHF.

J is TRBJ2-7 and V is TRBV10-3; TRBD2 agrees at 12 bases. V was clipped by 8 bases and J by 4 bases; unmatched bases: 0. The germline gives CDR1 ENHRY, CDR2 SYGVKD. The CDR3 runs to 12 residues. The CDR3 here is CAIGTSGYEQYF. CDR3 DNA sequence: TGTGCCATCGGGACTAGCGGGTACGAGCAGTACTTC.

The chain has TRBV19 and TRBJ2-1; 7 positions agree with TRBD1. V was pared by 4 bases and J by 1 base, with 4 bases of the junction left unmatched. Looked up from germline, CDR1 is LNHDA and CDR2 is SQIVND (reference sequence). The CDR3 runs to 15 residues. CDR3 protein: CASSKTGDSYNEQFF. CDR3 in DNA: TGTGCCAGTAGTAAAACAGGGGATTCCTACAATGAGCAGTTCTTC.

V usage is TRBV27 and J usage is TRBJ2-1; 7 bases are a match to TRBD2. CDR1 is MNHEY, CDR2 SMNVEV, per germline (reference sequence). CDR3 length equals 14 residues. The ends lost 0 bases at V and 12 bases at J; junction bases unmatched: 8. CDR3 nucleotides: TGTGCCAGCAGTTTATCGATGGGAGGGAAGGGGCAGTTCTTC. This encodes CASSLSMGGKGQFF.

Only one count was recorded for this clone. The chain carries TRBV9 and TRBJ1-2, with TRBD1 matching 9 bases. The CDR3 has 15 amino acids. V lost 3 bases, J lost 3 bases, and 6 bases stayed unmatched. CDR1 and CDR2 (germline): SGDLS, YYNGEE. In nucleotides, the CDR3 is TGTGCCAGCAGCGCCAGAACAGGGGGCTACTATGGCTACACCTTC. Amino acid sequence: CASSARTGGYYGYTF.